Below, 21 T cell receptor beta chains from the same sample are listed, as sequenced in a study of tissue T cells after allogeneic stem cell transplantation. The assay was immunoSEQ multiplex PCR, and TCRdb's table has in-frame clones only and misses some. Of some 22,000 clones in the sample, roughly two thirds are singletons; the top ten hold about 0.38%. Sequencing was done on a sample of blood. These receptors were taken from a female BALB/c mouse in good health. The strain's MHC: H2-d.

This clone is a singleton in its sample. Mouse germline and gene names are used. The DNA ends 1 residue before the CDR3 does, and the rest of the CDR3 is filled in from the germline J gene. This chain connects TRBV13-2 to TRBJ2-7; TRBD2 matches 8 bases. The CDR3 is 14 amino acids. J lost 3 bases, V lost 3 bases, and 5 bases had no gene match. CDR1 NNHNN and CDR2 SYGAGS come from the germline V gene (reference sequence). CDR3 in amino acids: CASGGNWGNYEQYF. CDR3 DNA (partial): TGTGCCAGCGGTGGGAACTGGGGGAACTATGAACAGTAC.

As for this clone: Here the gene names and germline are mouse. Read coverage stops 1 residue before the CDR3 terminus; the germline J gene supplies the remainder. V usage is TRBV2 and J usage is TRBJ2-5; TRBD1 matches at 8 bases. Per germline, CDR1 LGHNA and CDR2 YSYQKL. The CDR3 has 14 amino acids. V lost 1 base and J lost 4; bases outside the gene matches: 1. This CDR3 is CASSQATGEDTQYF. The CDR3 DNA, read in part, is TGTGCCAGCAGCCAAGCGACAGGGGAAGACACCCAGTAC.

This clone has just a few counts. Gene names and germline refer to mouse. The read gets to within 1 residue of the CDR3 end, and the germline J gene fills in the rest. This chain uses TRBV19 with TRBJ2-7; possibly TRBD1 for D (6 bases). The CDR3 has 12 residues. The germline V and J ends were trimmed by 4 bases and 4 bases, with 9 bases remaining between them. CDR1 is FNHDT and CDR2 is SITEND in the germline V gene (reference sequence). This CDR3 reads CASSPTGYEQYF. CDR3 bases read: TGTGCCAGCAGTCCGACAGGATATGAACAGTAC.

Note on this clone: Gene names denote mouse genes. The read terminates 1 residue ahead of where the CDR3 ends, so the germline J gene completes it. The chain links TRBV31 to TRBJ2-7, with 9 bases aligning to TRBD1. V lost 3 bases, J lost 1 base, and 1 base stayed unmatched. CDR1 is GKSSPN and CDR2 is SITVG in the germline V gene. CDR3 size: 13 residues. CDR3 amino acids: CAWRGTGSYEQYF. CDR3 DNA (partial): TGTGCCTGGAGGGGGACAGGGTCCTATGAACAGTAC.

Comment on this clone: The gene names given are mouse names. The CDR3 end lies 1 residue beyond the end of the read and is filled in from the germline J gene. The gene calls are TRBV13-2 and TRBJ2-7, with TRBD2 identical over 11 bases. Germline V gene sequence: CDR1 NNHNN, CDR2 SYGAGS (reference sequence). The CDR3 covers 14 residues. The V segment lost 7 bases and the J segment 2 bases; nucleotides outside the gene matches: 5. The CDR3 DNA, read in part, is TGTGCCAGCACTGGGGGGGCGCGGACCTATGAACAGTAC. Protein product: CASTGGARTYEQY. The whole CDR3 sequence reads CASTGGARTYEQYF.

This clone showed up just a few times. Any gene name here is a mouse gene name. The CDR3 end is not reached by the read, which stops 1 residue before it; the germline J gene fills it in. The chain is built from TRBV13-1 and TRBJ2-1, with D possibly TRBD1 on 7 matching bases. Germline-derived CDR1 and CDR2 are NSHNY and SYGAGN. There are 14 residues in the CDR3. V lost 0 bases and J 7 bases, leaving 11 bases between the germline ends. CDR3 DNA, as far as it was read: TGTGCCAGCAGTGATGCAAGGGGGCGGGCTGAGCAGTTC. This gives the protein CASSDARGRAEQF. The CDR3, in full, reads CASSDARGRAEQFF.

Only a few counts were recorded for this clone. Gene names refer to mouse genes. Read coverage stops 1 residue before the CDR3 terminus; the germline J gene supplies the remainder. The V gene is TRBV2, the J gene TRBJ2-7, with TRBD2 identical over 11 bases. Per germline, CDR1 LGHNA and CDR2 YSYQKL. Trimming at V came to 0 bases and at J to 6 bases, leaving 4 bases not matched to a gene. This CDR3 comprises 15 residues. The sequenced CDR3 bases are TGTGCCAGCAGCCAAGACGGACTGGGGGGAGGTGAACAGTAC. Protein: CASSQDGLGGGEQY. The whole CDR3 reads CASSQDGLGGGEQYF.

A note on this clone: Genes here carry mouse names. The sequence runs out 1 residue before the end of the CDR3; the remainder is reconstructed from the germline J gene. The chain recombines TRBV5 with TRBJ1-3; D gene uncertain. Germline values: CDR1 LGHNA, CDR2 YNLKQL (reference sequence). The CDR3 is 15 residues long. The V gene lost 0 bases and the J gene lost 0 bases, with 6 bases spanning the gap. CDR3 protein: CASSQDRNSGNTLYF. The sequenced part of the CDR3 DNA is TGTGCCAGCAGCCAAGACAGAAATTCTGGAAATACGCTCTAT.

This clone was found once. Gene names and germline match the mouse. Partial CDR3 DNA: TGTGCCAGCAGGGACTATGCTGAGCAGTTC. It yields the protein CASRDYAEQF. The full CDR3 protein reads CASRDYAEQFF. The chain is built from TRBV13-3 and TRBJ2-1, with no clear D. The CDR3 end falls 1 residue outside the read, so it is completed with the germline J gene. This CDR3 is built from 11 residues. Looked up from germline, CDR1 is NNHDY and CDR2 is SYVADS. V lost 5 bases and J 2 bases, leaving 2 bases between the germline ends.

Regarding this clone: Gene names refer to mouse genes. The CDR3 end falls 1 residue outside the read, so it is completed with the germline J gene. The gene calls are TRBV13-3 and TRBJ1-2; TRBD1 matches 7 bases. V lost 4 bases, J lost 1 base, and 4 bases stayed unmatched. This CDR3 is 14 amino acids long. The germline V gene has CDR1 NNHDY and CDR2 SYVADS. The CDR3 sequence is CASSHRGGNSDYTF. The DNA read from the CDR3 is TGTGCCAGCAGTCACAGGGGAGGAAACTCCGACTACACC.

On this clone itself: Gene names are mouse gene names. The part of the CDR3 DNA that was read is TGTGCCAGCAGTACGACAGTTTCTGGAAATACGCTCTAT. Its protein is CASSTTVSGNTLY. The entire CDR3 is CASSTTVSGNTLYF. The J gene is TRBJ1-3, the V gene TRBV19; D may be TRBD1 (5 bases). The read falls 1 residue short of the CDR3 end, and the missing part is taken from the germline J gene. V lost 3 bases and J 0 bases, leaving 7 bases between the germline ends. Germline lookup yields CDR1 FNHDT and CDR2 SITEND (reference sequence). The CDR3 extends over 14 amino acids.

In its sample, this clone was seen a few times. Genes and germline are mouse. The sequenced CDR3 bases are TGTGCCAGCAGCAAGACGGGGGCGAGCTCCTATGAACAGTAC. Residues: CASSKTGASSYEQY. The complete CDR3 sequence is CASSKTGASSYEQYF. The rearrangement joins TRBV2 to TRBJ2-7, with D possibly being TRBD1 or TRBD2 (6 bases each). From the germline J gene comes the end of the CDR3, since the read stops 1 residue before it. This CDR3 comprises 15 residues. Germline V gene sequence: CDR1 LGHNA, CDR2 YSYQKL. The ends were cut back, 5 bases at V and 0 bases at J, with 14 bases in the middle.

In regard to this clone: The gene names given are mouse names. The CDR3 end is not reached by the read, which stops 1 residue before it; the germline J gene fills it in. The J gene is TRBJ2-5, the V gene TRBV29; 7 nucleotides line up with TRBD1. The V gene end was trimmed by 5 bases and the J gene end by 5 bases; junction bases not matched to a gene: 7. The germline V gene has CDR1 MSHET and CDR2 SYDVDS. The CDR3 runs to 14 residues. CDR3 amino acids: CASSIGQVADTQYF. Partial CDR3 DNA: TGTGCTAGCAGTATCGGACAGGTTGCAGACACCCAGTAC.

This clone was detected only a few times. Gene names are the mouse ones. Read coverage stops 1 residue before the CDR3 terminus; the germline J gene supplies the remainder. This chain connects TRBV13-1 to TRBJ1-4, with D hard to call. V was cut by 4 bases and J by 1 base, with 5 bases left in between. The CDR3 has 13 amino acids. The germline CDR1 and CDR2 sequences are NSHNY and SYGAGN. Partial CDR3 DNA: TGTGCCAGCAGTATCAATTCCAACGAAAGATTATTT. The encoded protein is CASSINSNERLF. The whole CDR3 protein is CASSINSNERLFF.

For this clone: Genes and germline are mouse. The read ends 1 residue shy of where the CDR3 ends; the end is completed using the germline J gene. The chain links TRBV2 to TRBJ2-3, with 7 bases that match TRBD2. Per germline, CDR1 LGHNA and CDR2 YSYQKL. V shed 0 bases and J 0 bases; nucleotides not matched to a gene: 3. This CDR3 region has 16 residues. CDR3 loop: CASSQDGGSSAETLYF. The sequenced part of the CDR3 DNA is TGTGCCAGCAGCCAAGATGGGGGGTCTAGTGCAGAAACGCTGTAT.

Regarding this clone: The germline and genes are mouse ones. Read coverage stops 1 residue before the CDR3 terminus; the germline J gene supplies the remainder. The chain combines TRBV13-1 with TRBJ2-4, with TRBD2 matching 8 bases. The V and J ends lost 6 bases and 0 bases, in that order; junction bases with no gene match: 0. The CDR3 is 13 residues long. Germline loops: CDR1 NSHNY, CDR2 SYGAGN. The sequenced CDR3 bases are TGTGCCAGCACTGGGGGGAGTCAAAACACCTTGTAC. Translating it yields CASTGGSQNTLY. The entire CDR3 sequence reads CASTGGSQNTLYF.

Of note for this clone: Mouse gene names apply. The read ends 1 residue shy of where the CDR3 ends; the end is completed using the germline J gene. The V call is TRBV2, the J call TRBJ2-2; the match to TRBD2 covers 9 bases. The CDR3 is made up of 16 amino acids. Germline V gene data show CDR1 as LGHNA and CDR2 as YSYQKL. Trimming cost V 2 bases and J 4 bases; bases outside gene matches: 5. The CDR3 here is CASSQPGLGGTGQLYF. Partial CDR3 DNA: TGTGCCAGCAGCCAACCGGGACTGGGTGGCACCGGGCAGCTCTAC. Complete variable domain (other parts from reference TRBV2 and TRBJ2-2): DPKIIQKPKYLVAVTGSEKILICEQYLGHNAMYWYRQSAKKPLEFMFSYSYQKLMDNQTASSRFQPQSSKKNHLDLQITALKPDDSATYFCASSQPGLGGTGQLYFGEGSKLTVL.

A word on this clone: Germline and genes: mouse. CDR3 amino acids: CASSISRGEDTQYF. The CDR3 DNA, read in part, is TGTGCCAGCAGTATCTCCAGGGGTGAAGACACCCAGTAC. This chain links TRBV19 with TRBJ2-5, with D maybe TRBD1 (6 bases). The read halts 1 residue ahead of the CDR3 end, with the missing end drawn from the germline J gene. The CDR3 has 14 amino acids. Germline lookup yields CDR1 FNHDT and CDR2 SITEND (reference sequence). Trimming cost V 2 bases and J 4 bases, with 11 bases left between them.

Concerning this clone itself: Gene names are the mouse ones. The CDR3 end falls 1 residue outside the read, so it is completed with the germline J gene. This sample also contains other DNA sequences that code for the same CDR3. The chain couples TRBV20 to TRBJ2-1; D is undetermined. This CDR3 has 13 residues. Germline V gene sequence: CDR1 GFQATS, CDR2 STVNSAI. The V and J ends lost 0 bases and 4 bases respectively, with 7 bases between them. CDR3 in amino acids: CGARDSGYAEQFF. CDR3 bases read: TGTGGTGCTAGGGATTCCGGGTATGCTGAGCAGTTC.

The sample holds a few counts of this clone. Here the gene names and germline are mouse. The read stops 1 residue short of the end of the CDR3; the missing end is completed from the germline J gene. This chain joins TRBV2 and TRBJ1-4; 11 bases line up with TRBD1. V dropped 1 base and J dropped 6; count of bases not matched to a gene: 1. Germline CDR1 is LGHNA and CDR2 is YSYQKL. The CDR3 contains 15 residues. The CDR3 here is CASSQGTGGYERLFF. CDR3 DNA, as far as it was read: TGTGCCAGCAGCCAAGGGACAGGGGGCTACGAAAGATTATTT.

There are a few counts of this clone. Gene names denote mouse genes. Other DNA sequences in this specimen translate into the identical CDR3. The part of the CDR3 DNA that was read is TGTGCCAGCAGCCAAGACCTGGGGGGCTATGAACAGTAC. Protein: CASSQDLGGYEQY. The whole CDR3 region reads CASSQDLGGYEQYF. V gene TRBV2 combines with J gene TRBJ2-7; TRBD2 aligns across 8 bases. Sequencing ends 1 residue short of the CDR3 end; the germline J gene provides the rest. The J segment lost 3 bases and the V segment lost 0 bases, leaving 1 base of the junction unmatched. This CDR3 contains 14 residues. Germline V lookup: CDR1 LGHNA, CDR2 YSYQKL.